One sample yielded the 18 T cell receptor beta chains listed below, sequenced in a study of CD8 T cells in Susac syndrome. Random hexamers served to reverse transcribe roughly 0.5 to 1 ug RNA. TCRdb itself ran the immunoSEQ multiplex PCR reads through MiXCR, one entry per CDR3 protein. The data contain roughly 200,000 distinct CDR3 sequences, 90% to 96% of them seen just once; the ten biggest clones take up around 0.093%. Sequenced input: CD4+ T cells from PBMCs. The receptor source for this set is a human donor with multiple sclerosis.

The CDR3 region is CASSQEMSRVGYNEQFF. The CDR3 DNA follows: TGCGCCAGCAGCCAAGAAATGTCGCGGGTCGGATACAATGAGCAGTTCTTC. This chain uses TRBV4-3 with TRBJ2-1; D perhaps matches TRBD2 (5 bases). CDR1 is LGHNA, CDR2 YSLEER, per germline. V lost 0 bases, J lost 4 bases, and 16 bases lay in between. There are 17 residues in the CDR3.

V gene TRBV2 combines with J gene TRBJ2-1; 8 bases align to TRBD1. Per the germline V gene, CDR1 is SNHLY and CDR2 is FYNNEI. This CDR3 has 13 amino acids. With V trimmed by 7 bases and J by 9 bases, 8 bases remained unmatched. CDR3 nucleotides: TGTGCCAGCACAGGGACAGGCACGGGTGAGCAGTTCTTC. As protein: CASTGTGTGEQFF.

The chain employs TRBV7-9 and TRBJ2-6; D is perhaps TRBD1 (5 bases). The CDR3 is 18 residues long. Trimming removed 6 bases at V and 1 base at J, with 19 bases between. Looked up from germline, CDR1 is SEHNR and CDR2 is FQNEAQ (reference sequence). CDR3 sequence (DNA): TGTGCCAGCAGGTACGAAGCAGGGTCTAATTCTGGGGCCAACGTCCTGACTTTC. It codes for CASRYEAGSNSGANVLTF.

The chain has TRBV2 and TRBJ1-1; D might be TRBD1 (6 bases). The CDR3 is 14 residues long. Between the trimmed V and J ends, which lost 3 bases and 7 bases, there was a span of 15 bases. Per the germline V gene, CDR1 is SNHLY and CDR2 is FYNNEI. CDR3 coding DNA: TGTGCCAGCAGTGACGTCGGGGGCAAAAATGAAGCTTTCTTT. Its protein product is CASSDVGGKNEAFF.

The chain joins TRBV20-1 to TRBJ2-3; perhaps TRBD1 as D (6 bases). CDR1 and CDR2 from the germline V gene are DFQATT and SNEGSKA (reference sequence). This CDR3 is built from 15 residues. V was cut by 6 bases and J by 1 base, with 17 bases left in between. CDR3 nucleotide sequence: TGCAGTGCCCCCAACCAGGGGTCGGGCACAGATACGCAGTATTTT. Translating it yields CSAPNQGSGTDTQYF.

The V and J genes are TRBV12-3 or TRBV12-4 and TRBJ1-1; D gene ambiguous. The CDR3 consists of 13 residues. Trimming removed 6 bases from V and 1 base from J, with 9 bases in between. CDR3: CASRTEGNTEAFF. The CDR3 DNA reads TGTGCCAGCAGGACTGAGGGGAACACTGAAGCTTTCTTT.

This chain connects TRBV4-2 to TRBJ1-6; TRBD1 matches 9 bases. The CDR3 sequence is 15 residues long. CDR1 is LGHNA and CDR2 is YNFKEQ in the germline V gene. V shed 0 bases and J 8 bases; nucleotides not matched to a gene: 2. DNA of the CDR3: TGTGCCAGCAGCCAAGAGAGGACAGGGGATTCACCCCTCCACTTT. Translation: CASSQERTGDSPLHF.

V is TRBV6-1 and J is TRBJ2-5; TRBD2 matches at 12 bases. CDR1 and CDR2 (germline): MNHNS, SASEGT. The CDR3 length is 15 residues. Trimming took 7 bases from V and 4 from J; bases not matched to a gene: 7. CDR3 loop: CASTVAGLAGETQYF. The DNA of the CDR3 is TGTGCCAGCACCGTCGCGGGACTAGCGGGAGAGACCCAGTACTTC.

The chain is built from TRBV2 and TRBJ1-2; TRBD1 might be the D (6 bases). Germline V gene sequence: CDR1 SNHLY, CDR2 FYNNEI. The CDR3 spans 13 residues. V gave up 6 bases and J gave up 7 bases, with 15 bases separating them. The chain's CDR3 is CASRKFGGFGYTF. Here the CDR3 DNA reads TGTGCCAGCAGGAAGTTCGGGGGCTTTGGCTACACCTTC.

The chain couples TRBV25-1 to TRBJ1-2; D not resolved. CDR1 and CDR2 from the germline V gene are MGHDK and SYGVNS. The CDR3 totals 13 residues. Between the trimmed V and J ends, which lost 1 base and 7 bases, there was a span of 10 bases. Written as DNA, the CDR3 is TGTGCCAGCAGTGAATCACGGGAGGGTGGCTACACCTTC. Translation: CASSESREGGYTF.

V is TRBV27 and J is TRBJ1-1, with a possible D match to TRBD1 (5 bases). This CDR3 is built from 13 residues. V was trimmed by 6 bases and J by 10 bases, leaving 18 bases between them. CDR1 is MNHEY and CDR2 is SMNVEV in the germline V gene (reference sequence). This chain's CDR3 is CASSQISGGVAFF. Written as DNA, the CDR3 is TGTGCCAGCAGCCAAATCAGCGGGGGAGTAGCTTTCTTT.

The rearrangement uses TRBV7-3 and TRBJ2-2; D may be TRBD1 (6 bases). Germline CDR1 reads SGHTA; CDR2 reads FQGTGA. V was trimmed by 4 bases and J by 3 bases, leaving 21 bases between them. The CDR3 is 18 residues long. CDR3 amino acids: CASSSQPRQVQDTGELFF. The CDR3 DNA reads as TGTGCCAGCAGCTCCCAGCCCCGACAGGTCCAGGACACCGGGGAGCTGTTTTTT.

The gene calls are TRBV7-2 and TRBJ2-5; D is perhaps TRBD2 (6 bases). In germline, CDR1 is SGHTA, CDR2 FQGNSA. V was cut by 2 bases and J by 5 bases, with 15 bases left in between. This CDR3 has 15 residues. Here the CDR3 reads CASSLIPQLAETQYF. For the CDR3, the DNA is TGTGCCAGCAGCTTAATTCCCCAGCTAGCGGAGACCCAGTACTTC.

The chain employs TRBV5-4 and TRBJ2-1; TRBD2 matches 11 bases. The CDR3 length is 16 residues. The J segment lost 5 bases and the V segment lost 4 bases, leaving 8 bases of the junction unmatched. The V gene's germline CDR1 is SGHNT and CDR2 YYREEE (reference sequence). CDR3 region: CASSAVAGGPHNEQFF. CDR3 DNA sequence: TGTGCCAGCAGCGCCGTAGCGGGGGGGCCGCACAATGAGCAGTTCTTC.

The chain couples TRBV6-6 to TRBJ2-6; TRBD1 matches 10 bases. With V trimmed by 10 bases and J by 0 bases, 6 bases remained unmatched. From germline, CDR1 is MNHNY and CDR2 SVGAGI (reference sequence). The CDR3 length is 16 residues. CDR3 in amino acids: CATRDRGISGANVLTF. Here the CDR3 DNA reads TGTGCCACCCGGGACAGGGGAATCTCTGGGGCCAACGTCCTGACTTTC.

The rearrangement uses TRBV20-1 and TRBJ2-7; D gene uncertain. The V gene's germline CDR1 is DFQATT and CDR2 SNEGSKA (reference sequence). This CDR3 is 11 amino acids long. Trimming stripped 6 bases from V and 7 bases from J, with 13 bases between. CDR3 DNA: TGCAGTGCGACGCCCGAGAATGAGCAGTACTTC. Translating it yields CSATPENEQYF.

The chain couples TRBV6-1 to TRBJ2-7, with D possibly matching TRBD1 (5 bases). V dropped 8 bases and J dropped 0 bases, with 20 bases sitting between them. The CDR3 sequence is 16 residues long. The germline CDR1 and CDR2 sequences are MNHNS and SASEGT. CDR3 amino acids: CASRPRVRQSSYEQYF. The CDR3, as DNA: TGTGCCAGCCGCCCCAGGGTCCGACAGTCCTCCTACGAGCAGTACTTC.

This chain joins TRBV7-8 and TRBJ2-5; 9 nucleotides match TRBD2. With V trimmed by 6 bases and J by 5 bases, 13 bases remained unmatched. Germline CDR1 SGHVS, CDR2 FQNEAQ. The CDR3 contains 16 residues. This CDR3 is CASRPPPRGGRETQYF. The CDR3 DNA follows: TGTGCCAGCAGGCCCCCTCCGCGGGGGGGCCGGGAGACCCAGTACTTC.